The T cell receptor beta chain described here comes from a study of cytomegalovirus exposure and HLA in healthy donors. Amplification used 60 Vbeta primers and 13 Jbeta primers. Sequencing used immunoSEQ multiplex PCR; TCRdb keeps in-frame clones, though not all of them. This table has roughly 110,000 clones, approximately 80% appearing once. Among the donors, all were healthy bone marrow donors. The sequence was obtained from a male donor in good health and CMV-seronegative. Source material: PBMCs.

CDR3 DNA sequence: TGTGCCAGCTCATTTCGACAGGGAGAGGACAATGAGCAGTTCTTC. Translating it yields CASSFRQGEDNEQFF. The chain employs TRBV18 and TRBJ2-1; TRBD1 matches 7 bases. The CDR3 loop spans 15 amino acids. Germline loops: CDR1 KGHSH, CDR2 LQKENI. The ends lost 5 bases at V and 5 bases at J; junction bases unmatched: 9.